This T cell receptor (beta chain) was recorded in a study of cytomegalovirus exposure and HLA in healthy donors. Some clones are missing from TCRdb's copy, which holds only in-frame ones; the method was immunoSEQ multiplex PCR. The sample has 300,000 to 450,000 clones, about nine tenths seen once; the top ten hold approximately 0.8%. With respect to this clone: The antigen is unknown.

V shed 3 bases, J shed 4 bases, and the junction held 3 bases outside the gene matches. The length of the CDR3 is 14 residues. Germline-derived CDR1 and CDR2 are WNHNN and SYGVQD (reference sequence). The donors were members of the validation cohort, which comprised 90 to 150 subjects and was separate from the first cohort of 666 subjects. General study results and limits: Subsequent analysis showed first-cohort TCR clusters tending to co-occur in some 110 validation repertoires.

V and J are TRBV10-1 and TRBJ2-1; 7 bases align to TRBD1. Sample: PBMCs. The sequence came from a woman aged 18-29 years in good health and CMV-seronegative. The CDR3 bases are TGCGCCAGCAGTGACCTGGACAGGTACAATGAGCAGTTCTTC. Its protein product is CASSDLDRYNEQFF.